The 20 T cell receptor beta chains below come from one sample, sequenced in a study of blood T cell repertoires in COVID-19. The data were produced by immunoSEQ multiplex PCR, yet TCRdb's version contains in-frame clones alone and is incomplete. The table shows about 47,000 clones, with approximately 88% occurring only once. Sequenced input: peripheral blood. The source is a human donor with active COVID-19. The donor label of this sample is uncertain.

The chain employs TRBV3-1 (or the pseudogene TRBV3-2) and TRBJ2-7, with a weak D call TRBD2 (5 bases). Germline V lookup: CDR1 LGHDT, CDR2 YNNKEL (reference sequence). The CDR3 consists of 14 residues. Trimming took off 4 bases at V and 4 bases at J, with 14 bases between the two ends. CDR3 loop: CASSRGVGAYEQYF. CDR3 coding DNA: TGTGCCAGCAGCCGCGGAGTGGGAGCATACGAGCAGTACTTC.

The gene calls are TRBV7-3 and TRBJ2-5; the D gene is possibly TRBD1 (6 bases). The CDR3 runs 14 residues. Trimming cost V 5 bases and J 4 bases, with 14 bases left between them. From germline, CDR1 is SGHTA and CDR2 FQGTGA. This CDR3 is CASSTGTVGETQYF. CDR3 bases: TGTGCCAGCAGCACAGGGACCGTGGGAGAGACCCAGTACTTC.

This clone was recorded only once. This chain links TRBV5-1 with TRBJ1-6; D might be TRBD1 (5 bases). Germline CDR1 SGHRS, CDR2 YFSETQ. CDR3 length: 17 amino acids. The V end was cut by 4 bases, the J end by 10 bases, with 24 bases between. The CDR3 protein is CASSPFGREAPGSPLHF. CDR3 DNA: TGCGCCAGCAGCCCCTTTGGGAGGGAGGCCCCAGGGTCACCCCTCCACTTT. Variable domain in full (rest from reference TRBV5-1 and TRBJ1-6): KAGVTQTPRYLIKTRGQQVTLSCSPISGHRSVSWYQQTPGQGLQFLFEYFSETQRNKGNFPGRFSGRQFSNSRSEMNVSTLELGDSALYLCASSPFGREAPGSPLHFGNGTRLTVT.

V usage is TRBV9 and J usage is TRBJ2-2; no clear D gene. The germline V gene has CDR1 SGDLS and CDR2 YYNGEE. The CDR3 is 15 residues long. The V end lost 0 bases, the J end lost 5 bases, and 11 bases lay between the germline ends. The CDR3 nucleotides are TGTGCCAGCAGCGTAGCGAACCCGAGAACCGGGGAGCTGTTTTTT. Amino acids: CASSVANPRTGELFF. Combining the CDR3 with reference TRBV9 and TRBJ2-2 gives the whole variable domain DSGVTQTPKHLITATGQRVTLRCSPRSGDLSVYWYQQSLDQGLQFLIQYYNGEERAKGNILERFSAQQFPDLHSELNLSSLELGDSALYFCASSVANPRTGELFFGEGSRLTVL.

V and J are TRBV7-2 and TRBJ2-3, with 8 bases that match TRBD1. Unmatched junction bases numbered 4, after V lost 4 bases and J lost 4 bases. Germline CDR1 SGHTA, CDR2 FQGNSA. The CDR3 sequence is 14 residues long. The CDR3 nucleotides read TGTGCCAGCAGCTCACAGGGGGTGTCAGATACGCAGTATTTT. This gives the protein CASSSQGVSDTQYF. Supplemented by reference TRBV7-2 and TRBJ2-3, the full variable domain reads GAGVSQSPSNKVTEKGKDVELRCDPISGHTALYWYRQSLGQGLEFLIYFQGNSAPDKSGLPSDRFSAERTGGSVSTLTIQRTQQEDSAVYLCASSSQGVSDTQYFGPGTRLTVL.

The rearrangement joins TRBV19 to TRBJ1-2; tentatively, D is TRBD1 (5 bases). CDR1 and CDR2 from the germline V gene are LNHDA and SQIVND (reference sequence). Trimming shortened V by 1 base and J by 4 bases, and 10 bases separated the two germline ends. This CDR3 spans 14 amino acids. Written as DNA, the CDR3 is TGTGCCAGTAGTATAGCCGGGGGAGGCTATGGCTACACCTTC. This gives the protein CASSIAGGGYGYTF.

The chain is built from TRBV30 and TRBJ2-7; the match to TRBD1 covers 8 bases. Trimming cost V 1 base and J 4 bases; bases outside gene matches: 6. This CDR3 has 14 residues. Germline CDR1 is GTSNPN and CDR2 is SVGIG (reference sequence). The CDR3 sequence is CAWSDLRGQYEQYF. The CDR3 DNA reads TGTGCCTGGAGTGATCTCAGGGGGCAGTACGAGCAGTACTTC.

J is TRBJ2-5 and V is TRBV7-3; 8 bases match TRBD1. The length of the CDR3 is 15 residues. The V and J ends lost 5 bases and 4 bases, in that order; junction bases with no gene match: 9. Germline CDR1 reads SGHTA; CDR2 reads FQGTGA. CDR3 nucleotide sequence: TGTGCCAGCAGCGCCCAGGGGGCAGAGGGAGAGACCCAGTACTTC. This codes for CASSAQGAEGETQYF.

V usage is TRBV28 and J usage is TRBJ2-7; TRBD2 agrees at 16 bases. Germline V lookup: CDR1 MDHEN, CDR2 SYDVKM. Trimming cost V 3 bases and J 11 bases; bases outside gene matches: 10. The CDR3 is 16 amino acids. Here the CDR3 reads CASSLIGGTSGREKYF. DNA for the CDR3: TGTGCCAGCAGTTTGATCGGCGGGACTAGCGGGAGGGAAAAGTACTTC.

CDR3 coding DNA: TGTGCCAGTAGTACGAGCGATTCTGGCACAGATACGCAGTATTTT. Translated, it gives CASSTSDSGTDTQYF. The V gene is TRBV19, the J gene TRBJ2-3; D ambiguous. The germline V gene encodes CDR1 LNHDA and CDR2 SQIVND (reference sequence). Deletions cut 4 bases from V and 1 base from J, with 12 bases between. The CDR3 spans 15 residues.

This chain connects TRBV13 to TRBJ1-1, with TRBD1 matching 8 bases. Looked up from germline, CDR1 is PRHDT and CDR2 is FYEKMQ (reference sequence). The CDR3 is 15 amino acids. The V segment lost 5 bases and the J segment 2 bases; nucleotides outside the gene matches: 7. This chain's CDR3 is CASSPRAGGNTEAFF. The CDR3 coding sequence is TGTGCCAGCAGCCCACGAGCAGGGGGCAACACTGAAGCTTTCTTT.

The V call is TRBV24-1, the J call TRBJ2-3; TRBD1 matches at 8 bases. CDR1 is KGHDR and CDR2 is SFDVKD in the germline V gene. The CDR3 is made up of 16 amino acids. The ends lost 0 bases at V and 5 bases at J; junction bases unmatched: 6. The CDR3 nucleotides are TGTGCCACCAGTGATTTGCAGACAGGGGTCGAAGATACGCAGTATTTT. Its translation is CATSDLQTGVEDTQYF.

The rearrangement uses TRBV9 and TRBJ2-3; 7 nucleotides align to TRBD2. Per germline, CDR1 SGDLS and CDR2 YYNGEE. V gave up 0 bases and J gave up 4 bases; unmatched junction bases: 5. This CDR3 contains 15 residues. The CDR3 sequence: CASSVGGGRADTQYF. CDR3 bases: TGTGCCAGCAGCGTAGGAGGCGGGAGAGCAGATACGCAGTATTTT.

The J gene is TRBJ2-7, the V gene TRBV27; 8 nucleotides agree with TRBD2. There are 14 residues in the CDR3. Germline V gives CDR1 MNHEY, CDR2 SMNVEV (reference sequence). V lost 5 bases, J lost 4 bases, and 7 bases stayed unmatched. The chain's CDR3 is CASSGGTRLYEQYF. The CDR3 bases are TGTGCCAGCAGTGGAGGGACTAGACTTTACGAGCAGTACTTC.

V gene TRBV7-8 combines with J gene TRBJ2-7; 9 nucleotides agree with TRBD1. The CDR3 consists of 15 residues. Germline V gives CDR1 SGHVS, CDR2 FQNEAQ. The trim removed 3 bases at V and 2 bases at J, leaving 5 bases unmatched. The CDR3 sequence: CASSLYRDRAYEQYF. CDR3 in DNA: TGTGCCAGCAGCTTGTACCGGGACAGGGCCTACGAGCAGTACTTC.

V gene TRBV7-2 combines with J gene TRBJ1-5, with D perhaps matching TRBD1 (5 bases). CDR1 and CDR2 (germline): SGHTA, FQGNSA. V lost 5 bases to trimming and J lost 7 bases, with 18 bases between them. There are 15 residues in the CDR3. The chain's CDR3 is CASSPGGREGQPQHF. The CDR3, as DNA: TGTGCCAGCAGCCCGGGGGGGAGGGAAGGACAGCCCCAGCATTTT.

There are a few counts of this clone. The V gene is TRBV18, the J gene TRBJ1-5; the match to TRBD1 covers 9 bases. CDR1 and CDR2 (germline): KGHSH, LQKENI. This CDR3 region has 16 residues. V trimming: 8 bases; J trimming: 1 base; junction bases outside the gene matches: 9. In DNA form, the CDR3 reads TGTGCCAGCCACGGAAGGGACAGGGTGAGCAATCAGCCCCAGCATTTT. This encodes CASHGRDRVSNQPQHF.

This clone appeared a single time. This rearrangement joins TRBV6-6 to TRBJ2-3; 9 bases are shared with TRBD1. CDR3 length: 15 amino acids. Per germline, CDR1 MNHNY and CDR2 SVGAGI (reference sequence). Trimming at V came to 4 bases and at J to 4 bases, leaving 6 bases not matched to a gene. The CDR3 protein is CASSWTGDTSDTQYF. CDR3 DNA sequence: TGTGCCAGCAGTTGGACAGGGGATACATCAGATACGCAGTATTTT.

The chain has TRBV7-2 and TRBJ2-5, with 7 nucleotides matching TRBD1. The CDR3 spans 14 residues. CDR1 is SGHTA, CDR2 FQGNSA, per germline. The trim removed 5 bases at V and 1 base at J, leaving 4 bases unmatched. The CDR3, as DNA: TGTGCCAGCAGCGAGACAGGGCGCCAAGAGACCCAGTACTTC. The encoded protein is CASSETGRQETQYF.

Only one count was recorded for this clone. The chain recombines TRBV29-1 with TRBJ1-3; TRBD1 is a possible D gene (5 bases). V lost 3 bases and J 3 bases, leaving 9 bases between the germline ends. This CDR3 is built from 13 residues. Germline CDR1 and CDR2: SQVTM and ANQGSEA. CDR3 sequence reads: CSVEGRDGNTIYF. The CDR3 nucleotides are TGCAGCGTTGAGGGCAGGGATGGAAACACCATATATTTT. The full variable domain, with the rest looked up from reference TRBV29-1 and TRBJ1-3, is SAVISQKPSRDICQRGTSLTIQCQVDSQVTMMFWYRQQPGQSLTLIATANQGSEATYESGFVIDKFPISRPNLTFSTLTVSNMSPEDSSIYLCSVEGRDGNTIYFGEGSWLTVV.